This T cell receptor beta chain was profiled in a study of T cell repertoires in cytomegalovirus infection. This clonotype came up many times. Each CDR3 protein is one row after TCRdb ran MiXCR on the reads. Seen here are 150,000 to 200,000 distinct CDR3 sequences, around an eighth observed once, and the top ten hold 27%. Germline CDR1 reads MDHEN; CDR2 reads SYDVKM. This CDR3 comprises 12 residues. V was shortened by 7 bases and J by 6 bases, with 13 bases between the two germline ends. The rearrangement joins TRBV28 to TRBJ2-7; D is undetermined. The sequenced material came from PBMCs. The clonotype originates from a human donor in good health (CMV status not recorded). Some clones in this sample may be carry-over from other donors' samples. Written as DNA, the CDR3 is TGTGCCAGCACCCAAAAAGCCGGCGAGCAGTACTTC. This sequence encodes CASTQKAGEQYF.